A single sample is the source of the 9 T cell receptor beta chains below, sequenced in a study of regulatory T cells in long-lasting Graves disease. Through Arm-PCR of CDR3 regions and iRepertoire HTBI primers, TCR beta libraries were built. TCRdb used MiXCR to reprocess the multiplex PCR reads, holding one entry per CDR3 protein. The sample holds some 500,000 distinct CDR3 sequences, roughly 13% seen once. Described time point: newly diagnosed GD, antithyroid drugs for less than 3 months. The TCR library was made from RNA extracted from PBMCs. The sample was also reused in another study, on T cells in Graves' hyperthyroidism and ophthalmopathy.

This specimen was peripheral blood mononuclear cells (PBMCs), taken at new diagnosis, from a patient treated with antithyroid drugs. These receptors were obtained from a man aged 30 to 39 with Graves disease.

This clonotype was picked up many times. The rearrangement joins TRBV7-9 to TRBJ2-7; TRBD2 matches 8 bases. Germline CDR1 SEHNR, CDR2 FQNEAQ (reference sequence). The CDR3 totals 15 residues. V dropped 2 bases and J dropped 2; count of bases not matched to a gene: 5. The CDR3 DNA reads TGTGCCAGCAGCTTAACGGTGGGACTAGCCTACGAGCAGTACTTC. The encoded protein is CASSLTVGLAYEQYF.

This clonotype was detected many times. The rearrangement joins TRBV19 to TRBJ1-5; D is unresolved. Trimming removed 2 bases at V and 9 bases at J, with 17 bases between. The germline V gene has CDR1 LNHDA and CDR2 SQIVND (reference sequence). CDR3 length: 15 residues. CDR3 nucleotides: TGTGCCAGTAGTATACGGAGAGGACGAGAGGGGCCCCAGCATTTT. This encodes CASSIRRGREGPQHF.

This clonotype has a count of ten or more. V usage is TRBV7-9 and J usage is TRBJ2-7, with 11 positions matching TRBD2. CDR3 size: 16 residues. V gave up 3 bases and J gave up 1 base; unmatched junction bases: 5. Germline CDR1 and CDR2: SEHNR and FQNEAQ (reference sequence). CDR3 sequence: CASSLLLAGGSYEQYF. For the CDR3, the DNA is TGTGCCAGCAGCTTGCTCCTAGCGGGAGGTTCCTACGAGCAGTACTTC.

This clonotype was counted at least ten times. This chain links TRBV2 with TRBJ2-3; 9 bases line up with TRBD2. This CDR3 has 14 amino acids. CDR1 SNHLY and CDR2 FYNNEI come from the germline V gene. The junction had 5 bases not matched to a gene; V was cut back by 6 bases and J by 4 bases. CDR3 residues: CASRRLAESDTQYF. Written as DNA, the CDR3 is TGTGCCAGCAGGAGACTAGCGGAATCAGATACGCAGTATTTT.

This rearrangement joins TRBV5-6 to TRBJ2-2, with D perhaps being TRBD1 or TRBD2 (5 bases each). The V end was cut by 4 bases, the J end by 4 bases, with 11 bases between. The V gene's germline CDR1 is SGHDT and CDR2 YYEEEE. The CDR3 loop spans 14 amino acids. DNA for the CDR3: TGTGCCAGCAGCCGACCGAGGGGCACCGGGGAGCTGTTTTTT. This sequence encodes CASSRPRGTGELFF.

This clonotype was picked up many times. The chain has TRBV20-1 and TRBJ2-1; 12 bases line up with TRBD2. This CDR3 is built from 13 residues. CDR1 is DFQATT, CDR2 SNEGSKA, per germline (reference sequence). V shed 7 bases, J shed 7 bases, and the junction held 5 bases outside the gene matches. In nucleotides, the CDR3 is TGCAGTGTGGACGGGACTAGCGGGAATGAGCAGTTCTTC. As protein: CSVDGTSGNEQFF.

This clonotype was seen repeatedly, ten times or more. This chain uses TRBV12-3 or TRBV12-4 with TRBJ1-2; possible D gene TRBD1, 5 bases. V gave up 5 bases and J gave up 6 bases, with 22 bases separating them. The length of the CDR3 is 16 residues. CDR3 bases: TGTGCCAGCAGTCCCGGGCGGGGGATAGGGCTAAATGGCTACACCTTC. The encoded protein is CASSPGRGIGLNGYTF.

This clonotype was detected ten times or more. This chain connects TRBV18 to TRBJ2-7; D might be TRBD1 (6 bases). Per germline, CDR1 KGHSH and CDR2 LQKENI. The CDR3 totals 14 residues. V was pared by 3 bases and J by 3 bases, with 12 bases between. The CDR3 reads CASSPRGRIYEQYF. CDR3 sequence (DNA): TGTGCCAGCTCACCCAGGGGTCGAATCTACGAGCAGTACTTC.

This clonotype was counted at least ten times. The chain joins TRBV7-9 to TRBJ1-2; D possibly corresponds to TRBD1 (6 bases). The CDR3 contains 13 residues. The germline CDR1 and CDR2 sequences are SEHNR and FQNEAQ (reference sequence). V was pared by 5 bases and J by 4 bases, with 11 bases between. The CDR3: CASSLRTAYGYTF. The CDR3 nucleotides are TGTGCCAGCAGCCTCAGGACAGCCTATGGCTACACCTTC.